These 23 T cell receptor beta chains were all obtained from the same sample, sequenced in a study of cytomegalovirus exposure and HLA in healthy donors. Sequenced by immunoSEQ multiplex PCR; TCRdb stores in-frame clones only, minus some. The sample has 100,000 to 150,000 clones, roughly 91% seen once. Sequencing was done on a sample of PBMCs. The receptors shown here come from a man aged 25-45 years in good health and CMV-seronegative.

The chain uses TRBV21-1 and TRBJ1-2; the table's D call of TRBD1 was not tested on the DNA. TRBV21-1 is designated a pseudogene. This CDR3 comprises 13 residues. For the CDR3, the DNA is TGTGCCAGCAGCAGGGCCCCTAACTATGGCTACACCTTC. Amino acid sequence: CASSRAPNYGYTF.

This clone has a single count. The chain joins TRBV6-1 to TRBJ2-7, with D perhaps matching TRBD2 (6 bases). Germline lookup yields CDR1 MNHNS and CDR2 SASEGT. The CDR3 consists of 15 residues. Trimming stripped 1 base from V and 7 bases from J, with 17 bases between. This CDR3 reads CASSEGGDWSGEQYF. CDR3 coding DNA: TGTGCCAGCAGTGAAGGGGGGGACTGGTCGGGAGAGCAGTACTTC.

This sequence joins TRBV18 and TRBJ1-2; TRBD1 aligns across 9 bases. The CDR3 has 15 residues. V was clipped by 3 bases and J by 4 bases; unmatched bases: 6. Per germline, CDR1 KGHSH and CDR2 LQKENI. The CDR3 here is CASSPLDRGGYGYTF. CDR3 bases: TGTGCCAGCTCACCCCTCGACAGGGGGGGCTATGGCTACACCTTC.

CDR3 protein: CASSLDGAMGNTIYF. CDR3 nucleotide sequence: TGTGCCAGCAGCTTGGACGGTGCAATGGGAAACACCATATATTTT. J is TRBJ1-3 and V is TRBV5-5, with no clear D. V gave up 0 bases and J gave up 4 bases, with 11 bases separating them. Germline-derived CDR1 and CDR2 are SGHKS and YYEKEE (reference sequence). CDR3 length: 15 amino acids.

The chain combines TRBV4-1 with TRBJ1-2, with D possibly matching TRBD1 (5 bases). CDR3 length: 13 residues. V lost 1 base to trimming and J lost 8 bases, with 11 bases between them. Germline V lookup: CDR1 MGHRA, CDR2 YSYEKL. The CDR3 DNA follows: TGCGCCAGCAGCCAAGTACAGGTCGTGGGCTACACCTTC. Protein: CASSQVQVVGYTF.

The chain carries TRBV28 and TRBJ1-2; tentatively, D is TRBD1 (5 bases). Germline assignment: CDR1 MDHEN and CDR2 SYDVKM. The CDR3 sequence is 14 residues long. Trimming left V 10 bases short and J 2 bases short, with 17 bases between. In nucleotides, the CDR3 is TGTGCCACCTCCAAAGGGGCCAGCAACTATGGCTACACCTTC. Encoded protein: CATSKGASNYGYTF.

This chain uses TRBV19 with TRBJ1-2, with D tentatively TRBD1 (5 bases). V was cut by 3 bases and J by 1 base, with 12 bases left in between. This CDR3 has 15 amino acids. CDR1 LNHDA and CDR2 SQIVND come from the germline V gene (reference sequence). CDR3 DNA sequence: TGTGCCAGTAGTATTCAGGGCAACTTTAACTATGGCTACACCTTC. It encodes CASSIQGNFNYGYTF.

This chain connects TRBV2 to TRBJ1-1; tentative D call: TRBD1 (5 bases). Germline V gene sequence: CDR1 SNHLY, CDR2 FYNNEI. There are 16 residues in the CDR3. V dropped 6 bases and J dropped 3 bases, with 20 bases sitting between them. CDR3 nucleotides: TGTGCCAGCAGCCACAAGACCCAGGGTACGGACACTGAAGCTTTCTTT. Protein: CASSHKTQGTDTEAFF.

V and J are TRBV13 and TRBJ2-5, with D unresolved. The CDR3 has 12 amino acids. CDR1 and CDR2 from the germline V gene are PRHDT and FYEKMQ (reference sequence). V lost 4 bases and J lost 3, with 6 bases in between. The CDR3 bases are TGTGCCAGCAGCTCCCGGGAAGAGACCCAGTACTTC. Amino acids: CASSSREETQYF.

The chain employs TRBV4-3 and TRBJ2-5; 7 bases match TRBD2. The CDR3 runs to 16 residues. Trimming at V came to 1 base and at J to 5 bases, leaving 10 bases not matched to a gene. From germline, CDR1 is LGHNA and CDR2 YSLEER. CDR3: CASSQVWGGKMETQYF. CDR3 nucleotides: TGCGCCAGCAGCCAAGTTTGGGGGGGGAAGATGGAGACCCAGTACTTC.

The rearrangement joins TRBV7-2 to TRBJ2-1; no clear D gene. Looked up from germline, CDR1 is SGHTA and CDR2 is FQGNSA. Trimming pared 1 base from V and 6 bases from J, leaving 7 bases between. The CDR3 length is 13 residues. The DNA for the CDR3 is TGTGCCAGCAGCTTAGGTCGCGTCAATGAGCAGTTCTTC. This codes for CASSLGRVNEQFF.

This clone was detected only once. The CDR3 reads CASSTGQTYEQYF. In DNA form, the CDR3 reads TGCGCCAGCAGCACAGGCCAGACCTACGAGCAGTACTTC. This chain joins TRBV5-1 and TRBJ2-7; possible D gene TRBD1, 5 bases. There are 13 residues in the CDR3. V was cut by 4 bases and J by 2 bases, with 10 bases left in between. Germline V gene data show CDR1 as SGHRS and CDR2 as YFSETQ.

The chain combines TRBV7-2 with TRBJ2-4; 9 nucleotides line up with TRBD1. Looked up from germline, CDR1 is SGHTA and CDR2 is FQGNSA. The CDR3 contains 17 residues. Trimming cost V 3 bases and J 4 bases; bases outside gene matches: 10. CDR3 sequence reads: CASSFAPADRGKNIQYF. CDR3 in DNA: TGTGCCAGCAGCTTTGCCCCCGCCGACAGGGGGAAAAACATTCAGTACTTC.

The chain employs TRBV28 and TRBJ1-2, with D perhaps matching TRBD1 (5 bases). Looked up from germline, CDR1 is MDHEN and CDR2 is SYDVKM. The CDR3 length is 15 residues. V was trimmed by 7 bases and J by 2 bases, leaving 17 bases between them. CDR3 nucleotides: TGTGCCAGCACGCCGCCTAAGGGGCGCAACTATGGCTACACCTTC. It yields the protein CASTPPKGRNYGYTF.

The CDR3 nucleotides read TGTGCCAGCAGCGTGGCCAGGGAAGTGAGCTATGGCTACACCTTC. Its protein product is CASSVAREVSYGYTF. The V call is TRBV5-4, the J call TRBJ1-2; possible D gene TRBD1, 5 bases. Germline values: CDR1 SGHNT, CDR2 YYREEE (reference sequence). The CDR3 is 15 residues long. Trimming took 4 bases from V and 4 from J, leaving 17 bases between them.

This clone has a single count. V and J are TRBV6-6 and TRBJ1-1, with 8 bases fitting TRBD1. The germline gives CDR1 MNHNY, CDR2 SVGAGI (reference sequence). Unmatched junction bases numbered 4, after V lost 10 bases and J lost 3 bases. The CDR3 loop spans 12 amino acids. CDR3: CAIKDRDTEAFF. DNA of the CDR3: TGTGCCATCAAGGACAGGGACACTGAAGCTTTCTTT.

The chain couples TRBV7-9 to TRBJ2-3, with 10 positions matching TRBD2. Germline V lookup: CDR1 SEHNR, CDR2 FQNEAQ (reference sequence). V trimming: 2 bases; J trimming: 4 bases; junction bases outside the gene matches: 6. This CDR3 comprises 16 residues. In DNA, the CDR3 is TGTGCCAGCAGCTTACTAGCGGGGGAAGATCCAGATACGCAGTATTTT. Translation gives CASSLLAGEDPDTQYF.

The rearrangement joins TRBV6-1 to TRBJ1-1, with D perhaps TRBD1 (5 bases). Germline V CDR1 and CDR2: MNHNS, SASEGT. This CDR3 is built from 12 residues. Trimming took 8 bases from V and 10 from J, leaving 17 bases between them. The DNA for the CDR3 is TGTGCCAGCGACAGAGGCCAGTCGGTAGCTTTCTTT. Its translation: CASDRGQSVAFF.

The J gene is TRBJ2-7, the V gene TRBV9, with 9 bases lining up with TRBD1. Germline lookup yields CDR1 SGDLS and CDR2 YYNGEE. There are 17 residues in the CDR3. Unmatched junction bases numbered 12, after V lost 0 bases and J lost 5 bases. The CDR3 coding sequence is TGTGCCAGCAGCGTAGGCCCCTCCGGGACAGGGAGGCACGAGCAGTACTTC. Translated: CASSVGPSGTGRHEQYF.

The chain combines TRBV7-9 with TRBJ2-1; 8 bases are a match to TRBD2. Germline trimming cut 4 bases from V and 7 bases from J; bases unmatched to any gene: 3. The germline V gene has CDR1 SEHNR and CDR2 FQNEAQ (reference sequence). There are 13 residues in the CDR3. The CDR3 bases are TGTGCCAGCAGCTCTTCGGGGGGGAATGAGCAGTTCTTC. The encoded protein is CASSSSGGNEQFF.

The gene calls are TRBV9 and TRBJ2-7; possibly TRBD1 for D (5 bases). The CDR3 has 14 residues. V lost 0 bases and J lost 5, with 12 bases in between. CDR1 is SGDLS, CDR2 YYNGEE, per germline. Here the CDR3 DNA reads TGTGCCAGCAGCGTAGAAGGGGCCCCCCACGAGCAGTACTTC. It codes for CASSVEGAPHEQYF.

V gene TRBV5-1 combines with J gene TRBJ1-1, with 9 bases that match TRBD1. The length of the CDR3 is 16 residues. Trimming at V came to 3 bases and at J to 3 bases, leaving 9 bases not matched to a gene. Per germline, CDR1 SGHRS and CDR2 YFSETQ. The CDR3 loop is CASSWGTGLVDTEAFF. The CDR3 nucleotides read TGCGCCAGCAGCTGGGGGACAGGGTTGGTTGACACTGAAGCTTTCTTT.

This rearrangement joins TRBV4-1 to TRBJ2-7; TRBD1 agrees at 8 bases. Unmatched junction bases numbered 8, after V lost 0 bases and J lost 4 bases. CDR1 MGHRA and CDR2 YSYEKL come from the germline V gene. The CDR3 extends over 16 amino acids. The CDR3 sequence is CASSQEGGQGEYEQYF. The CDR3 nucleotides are TGCGCCAGCAGCCAAGAGGGAGGACAGGGAGAATACGAGCAGTACTTC.